The 2 T cell receptor beta chains given below trace back to one sample, sequenced in a study of blood T cell repertoires in COVID-19. The method was immunoSEQ multiplex PCR; TCRdb's version includes in-frame clones alone and lacks a portion of them. This table holds a few hundred thousand clones, around 90% found once. The sequenced sample was peripheral blood. The source of these receptors is a person aged 18-29 years with COVID-19, enrolled during active disease.

This clone was found a few times. V and J are TRBV28 and TRBJ1-6; the D gene is possibly TRBD1 (6 bases). The V end lost 6 bases, the J end lost 6 bases, and 12 bases lay between the germline ends. Germline values: CDR1 MDHEN, CDR2 SYDVKM. The CDR3 is 14 amino acids. This chain's CDR3 is CASSEGVSNSPLHF. CDR3 nucleotides: TGTGCCAGCAGCGAGGGGGTCAGTAATTCACCCCTCCACTTT. Looking up the rest from reference TRBV28 and TRBJ1-6 gives the full variable domain: DVKVTQSSRYLVKRTGEKVFLECVQDMDHENMFWYRQDPGLGLRLIYFSYDVKMKEKGDIPEGYSVSREKKERFSLILESASTNQTSMYLCASSEGVSNSPLHFGNGTRLTVT.

This chain connects TRBV4-2 to TRBJ2-1; 8 bases are a match to TRBD2. Germline assignment: CDR1 LGHNA and CDR2 YNFKEQ. CDR3 length equals 16 residues. Unmatched junction bases numbered 8, after V lost 0 bases and J lost 7 bases. The CDR3 DNA is TGTGCCAGCAGCCAAGATAGGGCGGGAGGCTCGAATGAGCAGTTCTTC. Translation gives CASSQDRAGGSNEQFF.